The clone carrying this T cell receptor beta chain has just a few counts. Its matching antigen is unknown. Time point of the sample: blood 4 weeks post-SBRT, at nephrectomy. Treatment described: 15 Gy SBRT to primary tumor, nephrectomy 4 weeks later. Nephrectomy followed 15 Gy stereotactic body radiation by 4 weeks. Blood was sampled at baseline, 2 weeks and 4 weeks after SBRT. Clear cell pathology was present in this patient's renal cell carcinoma. Germline CDR1 reads SGHDN; CDR2 reads FVKESK. The CDR3 runs to 14 residues. Trimming took 0 bases from V and 5 from J, leaving 10 bases between them. Method: immunoSEQ multiplex PCR; TCRdb's copy keeps in-frame clones and lacks some. The sample holds fewer than 200,000 clones, about 85% seen once. The sample is drawn from a study of radiation and T cells in renal cell carcinoma. Study findings and constraints: From baseline, blood top tumor clonotypes peaked at 2 weeks post-radiation.

The starting material was blood, obtained from a patient whose treatment included radiotherapy and nephrectomy. The rearrangement joins TRBV14 to TRBJ1-1; D might be TRBD1 (5 bases). This receptor was obtained from a woman in her fifties or sixties with renal cell carcinoma. In DNA form, the CDR3 reads TGTGCCAGCAGCCAAGAATTTGGGGGGACTGAAGCTTTCTTT. Amino acid sequence: CASSQEFGGTEAFF.